This record concerns one TCR beta chain sequence. The antigen is undetermined. This specimen belongs to a study of CD8 T cells in ankylosing spondylitis. This CDR3 is 16 amino acids long. V lost 4 bases, J lost 3 bases, and 15 bases lay in between. Germline V gives CDR1 SGHVS, CDR2 FNYEAQ. Quantitative 5'-RACE with molecular barcodes produced the TCR beta libraries. TCRdb ran MiXCR on the 5' RACE reads and lists one entry per CDR3 protein. The sample has about 260,000 distinct CDR3 sequences; 20% are singletons. The study's findings and limits: Blood of patients with ankylosing spondylitis appeared to be characterized by a TCR beta motif of several highly homologous variants. Several of the motif variants were reported before in synovial fluid and blood from reactive arthritis.

This receptor was obtained from a male donor with ankylosing spondylitis or in good health (not recorded which). Sequenced input: blood, either unsorted or a sorted T cell fraction (not recorded which). The genes are TRBV7-6 and TRBJ2-2; D may correspond to TRBD1 or TRBD2 (5 bases each). The CDR3 nucleotides read TGTGCCAGCAGCTATGGTTCCGGGACCGACACCGGGGAGCTGTTTTTT. As protein: CASSYGSGTDTGELFF. The full variable domain, its missing parts supplied by reference TRBV7-6 and TRBJ2-2, is GAGVSQSPRYKVTKRGQDVALRCDPISGHVSLYWYRQALGQGPEFLTYFNYEAQQDKSGLPNDRFSAERPEGSISTLTIQRTEQRDSAMYRCASSYGSGTDTGELFFGEGSRLTVL.